This T cell receptor (beta chain) was documented in a study of T cells in Graves' hyperthyroidism and ophthalmopathy. Study-level findings and limits: Median prediction lead before ophthalmopathy onset was 6.5 months with the model. Among clonotypes expanded in thyroid above 0.001, most were also found in blood.

In the case of this clonotype: No antigen is known for it.

In making diagnoses, clinical symptoms, serum thyroxine and TRAb, thyroid ultrasound and orbital computed tomography were all used. Authors of the study amplified TCR beta CDR3 regions from RNA transcripts. The HTBI set primed first-round TCR CDR3 RT-PCR. TCRdb independently ran MiXCR on the multiplex PCR reads; one entry per CDR3 protein. Altogether more than 500,000 distinct CDR3 sequences are present, 15% to 20% being singletons, with the ten largest covering over 25%. The germline V and J ends were trimmed by 3 bases and 7 bases, with 12 bases remaining between them. The germline V gene encodes CDR1 SNHLY and CDR2 FYNNEI. The CDR3 sequence is 13 residues long.

The source of this sequence is a woman in her twenties or thirties with Graves' ophthalmopathy. The genes are TRBV2 and TRBJ1-2; D is ambiguous. Sequencing was carried out using blood. DNA of the CDR3: TGTGCCAGCAGTGAGGGTTACCGGGGTGGCTACACCTTC. It specifies CASSEGYRGGYTF.